These 3 T cell receptor beta chains share one sample of origin, sequenced in a study of CD8+CD57+ T cells in acquired aplastic anemia. For sequencing, patients were chosen who had shown expansion of CD8+CD57+ cells by flow cytometry. Both TCR beta VDJ combination and CDR3 sequence profiling were carried out. Genomic DNA was the template for this profiling. TCRdb called the reads again in MiXCR, with one record for every CDR3 protein. The repertoire holds under 200,000 distinct CDR3 sequences, with about 45% as singletons. The specimen was sorted CD4+, CD8+, or CD8+CD57+ T cells (not recorded which) from PBMCs. The receptor source for this set is a human donor with aplastic anemia.

As to this clonotype: A much more abundant neighbour one base away suggests this may be a read error. This sequence joins TRBV4-2 and TRBJ2-7; 12 bases are a match to TRBD2. The length of the CDR3 is 16 residues. CDR1 LGHNA and CDR2 YNFKEQ come from the germline V gene. Losses at the gene ends were 2 bases for V and 3 bases for J; bases not matched to a gene: 5. CDR3 residues: CASSQSVGLAGYEQYF. Here the CDR3 DNA reads TGTGCCAGCAGCCAATCTGTGGGACTAGCGGGCTACGAGCAGTACTTC.

Turning to this clonotype: A read error may be the cause here, since a much bigger clone is one base away. The CDR3 DNA sequence: TGTGCCAGCAGTCCCGGGGCAGGGGTTGGAGATACGCAGTATTTT. Protein product: CASSPGAGVGDTQYF. The genes are TRBV12-3 or TRBV12-4 and TRBJ2-3, with a weak D call TRBD1 (6 bases). V shed 5 bases and J shed 5 bases, with 17 bases lying between them. The CDR3 is made up of 15 amino acids.

This clonotype was found many times. This chain connects TRBV6-5 to TRBJ2-7; D is unresolved. The ends were cut back, 2 bases at V and 0 bases at J, with 8 bases in the middle. CDR3 length: 14 residues. Germline CDR1 MNHEY, CDR2 SVGAGI. The CDR3 DNA sequence: TGTGCCAGCAGTTACGACGCGTTCTCCTACGAGCAGTACTTC. Amino acid sequence: CASSYDAFSYEQYF.